The 15 T cell receptor beta chains reported below all come from one sample, sequenced in a study of CD8+ T cells in alopecia areata. TCR sequencing used cDNA made by reverse transcription of extracted RNA. Method: immunoSEQ multiplex PCR; TCRdb's copy keeps in-frame clones and lacks some. The sample contains about 150,000 clones, around 87% of which appear only once. The source was CD8+ T cells sorted from blood, collected at week 0. These receptors were taken from a human donor with alopecia areata.

This clone was recorded only once. The chain links TRBV7-9 to TRBJ2-3; D unclear. This CDR3 region has 14 residues. The V gene lost 5 bases and the J gene lost 0 bases, with 9 bases spanning the gap. CDR1 is SEHNR and CDR2 is FQNEAQ in the germline V gene (reference sequence). The CDR3 DNA is TGTGCCAGCAGCCACGTAACTAGCACAGATACGCAGTATTTT. Protein: CASSHVTSTDTQYF.

This chain connects TRBV6-6 to TRBJ2-7; 12 bases agree with TRBD1. CDR3 length equals 16 residues. V was pared by 4 bases and J by 5 bases, with 9 bases of the junction left unmatched. The germline gives CDR1 MNHNY, CDR2 SVGAGI (reference sequence). CDR3 sequence reads: CASSSQSGTGGDEQYF. The CDR3 DNA reads TGTGCCAGCAGTTCCCAATCCGGGACAGGGGGCGACGAGCAGTACTTC.

The rearrangement joins TRBV25-1 to TRBJ1-2; 7 bases match TRBD1. V shed 4 bases, J shed 2 bases, and the junction held 4 bases outside the gene matches. This CDR3 is built from 14 residues. Per germline, CDR1 MGHDK and CDR2 SYGVNS. As DNA, the CDR3 is TGTGCCAGCAGTGCACAGGGGAAGAACTATGGCTACACCTTC. It specifies CASSAQGKNYGYTF.

The V call is TRBV9, the J call TRBJ2-7; no firm D call. The V gene's germline CDR1 is SGDLS and CDR2 YYNGEE. Trimming pared 3 bases from V and 0 bases from J, leaving 10 bases between. This CDR3 has 14 residues. The CDR3 DNA sequence: TGTGCCAGCAGCGGCGGCGGTTACTCCTACGAGCAGTACTTC. Protein sequence: CASSGGGYSYEQYF.

This clone was seen a single time. The chain joins TRBV5-1 to TRBJ2-3; D ambiguous. The CDR3 is 13 residues long. V lost 2 bases to trimming and J lost 1 base, with 5 bases between them. Germline CDR1 SGHRS, CDR2 YFSETQ. CDR3 sequence reads: CASSFEGTDTQYF. The CDR3 DNA follows: TGCGCCAGCAGCTTCGAGGGCACAGATACGCAGTATTTT.

The chain links TRBV13 to TRBJ1-1, with 12 bases aligning to TRBD1. The V gene end was trimmed by 5 bases and the J gene end by 0 bases; junction bases not matched to a gene: 7. CDR1 and CDR2 from the germline V gene are PRHDT and FYEKMQ (reference sequence). The CDR3 loop spans 17 amino acids. CDR3 sequence (DNA): TGTGCCAGCAGCCGGGGACAGGGGGCTACCATGAACACTGAAGCTTTCTTT. It encodes CASSRGQGATMNTEAFF.

The chain couples TRBV29-1 to TRBJ1-1; D is perhaps TRBD1 (5 bases). CDR3 length equals 12 residues. CDR1 and CDR2 (germline): SQVTM, ANQGSEA. Trimming pared 6 bases from V and 8 bases from J, leaving 16 bases between. As DNA, the CDR3 is TGCAGCGTCCTTAGGGGACGGATCGAAGCTTTCTTT. Translation: CSVLRGRIEAFF.

This chain uses TRBV11-2 with TRBJ2-7; D not resolved. CDR3 length: 15 amino acids. Trimming removed 0 bases from V and 2 bases from J, with 11 bases in between. Germline V CDR1 and CDR2: SGHAT, FQNNGV. The CDR3 region has the DNA TGTGCCAGCAGCTTAGAGCCTCCCCCACCCTACGAGCAGTACTTC. This gives the protein CASSLEPPPPYEQYF. Complete variable domain (other parts from reference TRBV11-2 and TRBJ2-7): EAGVAQSPRYKIIEKRQSVAFWCNPISGHATLYWYQQILGQGPKLLIQFQNNGVVDDSQLPKDRFSAERLKGVDSTLKIQPAKLEDSAVYLCASSLEPPPPYEQYFGPGTRLTVT.

The chain employs TRBV2 and TRBJ2-7; D is possibly TRBD1 (5 bases). The CDR3 is 13 residues long. V lost 6 bases and J lost 4, with 13 bases in between. The germline gives CDR1 SNHLY, CDR2 FYNNEI. CDR3 nucleotides: TGTGCCAGCAGGGACACTTCGCATTACGAGCAGTACTTC. Translating it yields CASRDTSHYEQYF. The whole variable domain, remainder taken from reference TRBV2 and TRBJ2-7, is EPEVTQTPSHQVTQMGQEVILRCVPISNHLYFYWYRQILGQKVEFLVSFYNNEISEKSEIFDDQFSVERPDGSNFTLKIRSTKLEDSAMYFCASRDTSHYEQYFGPGTRLTVT.

V is TRBV4-2 and J is TRBJ2-5, with 10 bases identical to TRBD1. The CDR3 is made up of 15 amino acids. From germline, CDR1 is LGHNA and CDR2 YNFKEQ. The trim removed 6 bases at V and 5 bases at J, leaving 9 bases unmatched. The CDR3 bases are TGTGCCAGCAGTTCCCTGACAGGGGGCTATGAGACCCAGTACTTC. As protein: CASSSLTGGYETQYF.

The gene calls are TRBV14 and TRBJ2-1, with 9 bases matching TRBD2. The V segment lost 4 bases and the J segment 3 bases; nucleotides outside the gene matches: 7. This CDR3 has 16 amino acids. The germline CDR1 and CDR2 sequences are SGHDN and FVKESK. The CDR3 sequence is CASSPPPTSGYNEQFF. In nucleotides, the CDR3 is TGTGCCAGCAGCCCACCCCCGACTAGCGGCTACAATGAGCAGTTCTTC.

In its sample, this clone was seen once. This rearrangement joins TRBV19 to TRBJ1-1; TRBD1 agrees at 7 bases. J gave up 7 bases and V 5 bases, and 1 base lay outside the gene matches. The CDR3 spans 11 residues. CDR1 and CDR2 from the germline V gene are LNHDA and SQIVND (reference sequence). CDR3 loop: CASSGTVEAFF. CDR3 sequence (DNA): TGTGCCAGTAGTGGGACAGTTGAAGCTTTCTTT.

The chain has TRBV5-1 and TRBJ2-5; TRBD2 agrees at 8 bases. The DNA matches TRBJ2-7 better at its end, which makes the J call doubtful. Germline CDR1 SGHRS, CDR2 YFSETQ. This CDR3 region has 15 residues. CDR3 sequence (DNA): TGCGCCAGCAGCGTAACTAGCGGATCTACCTACGAGCAGTACTTC. It translates to CASSVTSGSTYEQYF.

V and J are TRBV7-9 and TRBJ2-7; tentatively, D is TRBD1 (6 bases). Germline V gene lookup returns CDR1 SEHNR and CDR2 FQNEAQ (reference sequence). CDR3 length equals 16 residues. Between the trimmed V and J ends, which lost 7 bases and 0 bases, there was a span of 19 bases. CDR3 residues: CASIRTGTSTSYEQYF. In DNA form, the CDR3 reads TGTGCCAGCATCAGAACCGGGACATCTACCTCCTACGAGCAGTACTTC.

This sequence joins TRBV25-1 and TRBJ1-2; D call uncertain. This CDR3 spans 11 amino acids. The germline V gene encodes CDR1 MGHDK and CDR2 SYGVNS. Trimming stripped 7 bases from V and 4 bases from J, with 7 bases between. CDR3 nucleotides: TGTGCCAGCATATCTTCCTATGGCTACACCTTC. Its protein product is CASISSYGYTF.